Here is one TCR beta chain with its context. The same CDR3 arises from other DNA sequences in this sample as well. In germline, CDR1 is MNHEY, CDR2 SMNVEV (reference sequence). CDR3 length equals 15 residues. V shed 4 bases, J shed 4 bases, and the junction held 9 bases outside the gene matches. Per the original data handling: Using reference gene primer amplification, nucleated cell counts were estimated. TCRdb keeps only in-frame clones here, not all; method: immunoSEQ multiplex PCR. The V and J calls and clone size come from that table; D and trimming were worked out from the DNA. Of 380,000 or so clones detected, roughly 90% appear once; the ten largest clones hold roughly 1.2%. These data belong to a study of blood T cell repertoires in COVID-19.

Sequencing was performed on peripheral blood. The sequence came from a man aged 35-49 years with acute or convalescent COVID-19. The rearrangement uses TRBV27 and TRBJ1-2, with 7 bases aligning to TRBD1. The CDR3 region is CASSSPRTGGYGYTF. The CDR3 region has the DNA TGTGCCAGCAGTTCCCCACGGACAGGAGGCTATGGCTACACCTTC.